The rows below give T cell receptor beta chains drawn from one sample of a study of early T cells in non-severe SARS-CoV-2 infection. TCRdb redid the calling of the 5' RACE reads with MiXCR, one entry per CDR3 protein. The data hold 55,000 or so distinct CDR3 sequences, with approximately 13% observed a single time. Sequencing was done on a sample of whole blood. The receptors come from an adult who was a healthcare worker with PCR-confirmed SARS-CoV-2 infection or an uninfected control (not recorded which). CDR3s include the opening cysteine and the closing phenylalanine or tryptophan. The order of the fields is D gene, clone size, V gene, J gene, CDR3 protein, CDR3 DNA. D genes are given only for firm matches. Size is stated for part of the rows, as once, few or many counts, or as a class when the clone is expanded.

TRBD1	many	TRBV19	TRBJ1-1	CASRPMTGKYTEAFF	TGTGCCAGTCGACCAATGACAGGGAAGTACACTGAAGCTTTCTTT
TRBD2	few	TRBV7-2	TRBJ2-5	CASSISGGETQYF	TGTGCCAGCAGTATTAGCGGGGGGGAGACCCAGTACTTC
NA	many	TRBV6-5	TRBJ2-3	CASSFQAVLSTDTQYF	TGTGCCAGCAGTTTCCAAGCGGTTCTTAGCACAGATACGCAGTATTTT
TRBD1	few	TRBV11-2	TRBJ2-2	CASRRRPQGQVPGELFF	TGTGCCAGCAGGAGACGCCCACAGGGACAGGTTCCCGGGGAGCTGTTTTTT
NA	NA	TRBV15	TRBJ2-3	CATSSQENKQDTQYF	TGTGCCACCAGCAGTCAAGAAAACAAACAAGATACGCAGTATTTT
NA	NA	TRBV7-6	TRBJ2-7	CASSSGPAVYEQYF	TGTGCCAGCAGCTCGGGACCGGCGGTCTACGAGCAGTACTTC
NA	NA	TRBV29-1	TRBJ1-5	CSVKQGAQPQHF	TGCAGCGTTAAGCAGGGAGCTCAGCCCCAGCATTTT
NA	NA	TRBV6-6	TRBJ1-1	CASNLQGSTEAFF	TGTGCCAGCAACCTACAGGGCAGCACTGAAGCTTTCTTT
NA	NA	TRBV5-1	TRBJ1-1	CASSLARGLNTEAFF	TGCGCCAGCAGCTTGGCCCGGGGACTTAACACTGAAGCTTTCTTT
NA	many	TRBV11-3	TRBJ2-1	CASSPPGTEVNEQFF	TGTGCCAGCAGCCCTCCCGGGACCGAAGTCAATGAGCAGTTCTTC
NA	NA	TRBV5-1	TRBJ2-7	CASSLVHPSYEQYF	TGCGCCAGCAGCTTGGTACACCCCTCCTACGAGCAGTACTTC
NA	NA	TRBV12-3/TRBV12-4	TRBJ2-7	CASSSPPLEQYF	TGTGCCAGCAGTTCCCCCCCCTTGGAGCAGTACTTC
NA	many	TRBV30	TRBJ2-7	CAWSVRGIKSYEQYF	TGTGCCTGGAGTGTCCGCGGAATTAAATCCTACGAGCAGTACTTC
NA	many	TRBV7-3	TRBJ1-1	CASSLTPRYEAFF	TGTGCCAGCAGCTTAACGCCCAGGTATGAAGCTTTCTTT
NA	few	TRBV20-1	TRBJ2-1	CSARDLRFDEQFF	TGCAGTGCGCGGGACCTGAGGTTCGATGAGCAGTTCTTC
NA	NA	TRBV5-1	TRBJ1-2	CASSLGGSLSSNYGYTF	TGCGCCAGCAGCTTGGGAGGCAGCCTCTCCTCAAACTATGGCTACACCTTC
TRBD1	few	TRBV18	TRBJ1-4	CASSPDRRGEKLFF	TGTGCCAGCTCACCGGACAGGAGAGGTGAAAAACTGTTTTTT
TRBD1	few	TRBV11-2	TRBJ2-7	CASSLLQGGGQGASYEQYF	TGTGCCAGCAGCTTACTACAGGGTGGAGGACAGGGAGCCTCCTACGAGCAGTACTTC
TRBD2	many	TRBV11-2	TRBJ2-1	CASGLAGPNEQFF	TGTGCCAGCGGGCTAGCGGGGCCCAATGAGCAGTTCTTC
TRBD1	many	TRBV6-4	TRBJ1-6	CASSPQGADNSPLHF	TGTGCCAGCAGCCCACAGGGGGCGGATAATTCACCCCTCCACTTT
NA	NA	TRBV20-1	TRBJ1-1	CSAETEAFF	TGCAGTGCCGAGACAGAGGCTTTCTTT
TRBD1	few	TRBV7-6	TRBJ1-2	CASSTHRDRGNYGYTF	TGTGCCAGCAGTACCCACCGGGACAGGGGAAACTATGGCTACACCTTC
TRBD1	NA	TRBV7-9	TRBJ1-2	CASSPRQGQGSGYTF	TGTGCCAGCAGCCCACGCCAGGGACAGGGCTCTGGCTACACCTTC
NA	NA	TRBV5-1	TRBJ1-1	CASSFAGTEAFF	TGCGCCAGCAGCTTCGCAGGGACTGAAGCTTTCTTT
TRBD1	NA	TRBV5-6	TRBJ2-6	CASSLGQVVFSGANVLTF	TGTGCCAGCAGCTTAGGACAGGTGGTCTTCTCTGGGGCCAACGTCCTGACTTTC
NA	few	TRBV6-5	TRBJ1-5	CASSPSGGVFQPQHF	TGTGCCAGCAGCCCGAGCGGGGGCGTTTTTCAGCCCCAGCATTTT
NA	many	TRBV20-1	TRBJ1-1	CSARVGRLNTEAFF	TGCAGTGCTAGAGTGGGGCGACTGAACACTGAAGCTTTCTTT
NA	many	TRBV7-2	TRBJ2-2	CASSLLAGRGGELFF	TGTGCCAGCAGCTTATTGGCAGGGAGAGGCGGGGAGCTGTTTTTT
TRBD1	NA	TRBV11-2	TRBJ1-4	CASSLQRGQGYEKLFF	TGTGCCAGCAGCTTACAACGAGGACAGGGTTATGAAAAACTGTTTTTT
TRBD1	NA	TRBV7-3	TRBJ1-6	CASSPRQGFTLHF	TGTGCCAGCAGCCCGCGACAGGGATTTACCCTCCACTTT
NA	few	TRBV2	TRBJ2-7	CASSRDSPRREQYF	TGTGCCAGCTCCCGGGACTCACCCAGGAGAGAGCAGTACTTC
NA	few	TRBV20-1	TRBJ2-5	CSARATRDPTGQETQYF	TGCAGTGCTAGAGCCACCCGGGATCCGACAGGCCAGGAGACCCAGTACTTC
TRBD1	NA	TRBV29-1	TRBJ1-2	CSVDRGSGGSYGYTF	TGCAGCGTTGACAGGGGGAGTGGTGGGTCCTATGGCTACACCTTC
NA	many	TRBV18	TRBJ2-1	CASSPLGLSNEQFF	TGTGCCAGCTCACCATTGGGGTTGAGCAATGAGCAGTTCTTC
TRBD2	many	TRBV2	TRBJ2-1	CASSFTSGGPNEQFF	TGTGCCAGCAGCTTTACTAGCGGGGGGCCCAATGAGCAGTTCTTC
NA	many	TRBV7-8	TRBJ1-4	CASSPGTANEKLFF	TGTGCCAGCAGCCCCGGGACGGCTAATGAAAAACTGTTTTTT
NA	NA	TRBV29-1	TRBJ1-1	CSADPGVAFF	TGCAGCGCCGACCCCGGGGTAGCTTTCTTT
TRBD1	few	TRBV29-1	TRBJ1-2	CSATDREPGYGYTF	TGCAGCGCCACAGACAGGGAACCGGGCTATGGCTACACCTTC
NA	NA	TRBV18	TRBJ1-1	CASSAMGRNTEAFF	TGTGCCAGCTCAGCGATGGGCAGGAACACTGAAGCTTTCTTT
NA	NA	TRBV6-4	TRBJ2-5	CASSDSSEETQYF	TGTGCCAGCAGTGACTCAAGTGAAGAGACCCAGTACTTC
NA	NA	TRBV5-1	TRBJ1-1	CASSLAGDYTEAFF	TGCGCCAGCAGCTTGGCCGGGGATTACACTGAAGCTTTCTTT
NA	once	TRBV12-3/TRBV12-4	TRBJ2-7	CASSATPGEQYF	TGTGCCAGCAGTGCCACGCCGGGCGAGCAGTACTTC
NA	NA	TRBV20-1	TRBJ2-1	CSATRDPPSNEQFF	TGCAGTGCTACCAGAGACCCCCCCTCCAATGAGCAGTTCTTC
NA	many	TRBV2	TRBJ2-7	CASRDYLSSREQYF	TGTGCCAGCAGGGACTACCTATCCTCTCGGGAGCAGTACTTC
NA	many	TRBV20-1	TRBJ2-5	CSARVPTAGAETQYF	TGCAGTGCTAGAGTACCGACGGCAGGGGCAGAGACCCAGTACTTC